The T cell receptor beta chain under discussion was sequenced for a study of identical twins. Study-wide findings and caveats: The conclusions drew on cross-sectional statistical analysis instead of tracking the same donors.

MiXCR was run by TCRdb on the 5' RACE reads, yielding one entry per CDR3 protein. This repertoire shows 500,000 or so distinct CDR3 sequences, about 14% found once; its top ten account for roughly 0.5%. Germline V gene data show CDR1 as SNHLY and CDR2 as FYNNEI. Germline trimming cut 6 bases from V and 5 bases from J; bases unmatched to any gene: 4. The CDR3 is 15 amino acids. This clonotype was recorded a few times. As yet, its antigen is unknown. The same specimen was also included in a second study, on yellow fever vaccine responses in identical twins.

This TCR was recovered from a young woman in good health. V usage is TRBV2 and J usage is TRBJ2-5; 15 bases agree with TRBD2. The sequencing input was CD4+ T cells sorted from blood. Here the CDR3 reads CASRGTSGRRETQYF. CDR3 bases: TGTGCCAGCAGAGGGACTAGCGGGAGGAGGGAGACCCAGTACTTC.